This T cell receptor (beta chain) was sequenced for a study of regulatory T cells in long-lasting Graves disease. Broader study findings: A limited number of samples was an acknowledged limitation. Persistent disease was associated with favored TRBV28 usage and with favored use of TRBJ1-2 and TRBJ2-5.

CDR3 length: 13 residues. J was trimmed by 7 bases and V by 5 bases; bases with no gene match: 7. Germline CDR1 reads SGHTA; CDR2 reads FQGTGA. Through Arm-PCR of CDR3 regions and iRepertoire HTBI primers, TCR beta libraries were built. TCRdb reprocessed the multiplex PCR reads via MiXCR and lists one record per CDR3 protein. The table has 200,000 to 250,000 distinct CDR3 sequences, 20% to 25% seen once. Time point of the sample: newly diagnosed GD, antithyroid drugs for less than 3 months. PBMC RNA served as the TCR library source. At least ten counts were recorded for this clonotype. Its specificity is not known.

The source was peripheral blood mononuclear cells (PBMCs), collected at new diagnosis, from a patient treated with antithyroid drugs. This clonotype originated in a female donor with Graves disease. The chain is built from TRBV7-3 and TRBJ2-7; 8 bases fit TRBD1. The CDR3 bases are TGTGCCAGCAGCGCCCAGGGGGCAGGGGAGCAGTACTTC. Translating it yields CASSAQGAGEQYF.